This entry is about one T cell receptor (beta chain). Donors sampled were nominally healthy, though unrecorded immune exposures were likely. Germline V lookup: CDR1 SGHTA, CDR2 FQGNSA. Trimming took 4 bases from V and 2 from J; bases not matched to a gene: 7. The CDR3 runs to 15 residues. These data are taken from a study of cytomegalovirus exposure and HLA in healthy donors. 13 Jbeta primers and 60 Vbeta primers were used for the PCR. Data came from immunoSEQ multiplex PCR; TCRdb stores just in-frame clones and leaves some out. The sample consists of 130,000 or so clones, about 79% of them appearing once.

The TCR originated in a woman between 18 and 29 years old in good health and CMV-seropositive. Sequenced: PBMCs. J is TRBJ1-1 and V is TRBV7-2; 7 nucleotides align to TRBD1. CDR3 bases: TGTGCCAGCAGCTACGACAGGGTGAGAAACACTGAAGCTTTCTTT. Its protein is CASSYDRVRNTEAFF.